This paragraph covers one T cell receptor beta chain sequence. Its antigen is currently unknown. The data are from a study of cytotoxic CD8 clonotypes in ibrutinib-treated CLL. Study at large: When averaged across all of the samples, the counts came to some 250,000 productive templates and more than 80,000 productive rearrangements.

Overall study findings and caveats: Among the clonotypes, public ones were uncommon and contracted or held stable on treatment.

Sequenced by immunoSEQ multiplex PCR; TCRdb stores in-frame clones only, minus some. The table records roughly 190,000 clones, around three quarters of them present only once. This CDR3 is 12 amino acids long. Germline values: CDR1 MNHNY, CDR2 SVGAGI (reference sequence). Trimming took off 6 bases at V and 0 bases at J, with 6 bases between the two ends. J is TRBJ2-7 and V is TRBV6-6; D unresolved. The TCR sequence derives from a human donor with chronic lymphocytic leukemia. This specimen was PBMCs, taken after 24 months of ibrutinib treatment. The CDR3 sequence: CASRSSSYEQYF. DNA of the CDR3: TGTGCCAGCAGGTCGAGCTCCTACGAGCAGTACTTC.